The sequence of this T cell receptor beta chain was determined in a study of cytomegalovirus exposure and HLA in healthy donors (dated 2017 in TCRdb). For context, the study as a whole: In an earlier analysis of under 750 of the donors, 276 Gb of sequence data and about 110 million unique TCR beta sequences from 180 million or so T cells were reported. Roughly 300 gigabases of sequencing data and around 88 million unique TCR sequences made up an early release that covered over 550 HLA-typed donors. Of the 300 to 400 genotyped donors, approximately 80% fell in the genetic ancestry cluster associated with self-reported Caucasian donors. The study was designed to test whether signatures of past pathogen exposure could be identified by cataloging public T cell receptors. The T cell repertoires of some 670 subjects were profiled by immunosequencing and related to cytomegalovirus serostatus. Besides the first cohort of 666 subjects, a separate validation cohort made up of over 100 different subjects was used. To predict cytomegalovirus infection status, the study combined high-throughput TCR immunosequencing, statistical association of individual TCRs with disease status, and machine learning. To study patterns of TCR occurrence, a later analysis re-analyzed previously published TCR beta repertoires from hundreds of donors and added high-resolution HLA genotyping. Rather than using new phenotypic data, the later analysis identified candidate immune exposures from TCR beta sequences and from how often those sequences occurred across donors. To decide whether each TCR beta V gene segment behaved as functional or pseudogenic, an earlier analysis of some 600 of the donors relied on high-throughput TCR beta sequencing. Donor age, sex, ethnicity and CMV serostatus were compiled together with the repertoire data. Genome-wide SNP genotypes for about 65% of the roughly 700 donors were used in a later genetic analysis, which treated that subset as a discovery cohort. All discovery cohort repertoires had been generated on a single sequencing platform. Class I and class II HLA loci were covered by the typing at four-digit resolution. Typing coverage differed by locus: A, B, C, DRB1 and DQB1 were typed in about 620-640 donors, DQA1 in about 550, DPA1 in nearly 610, and DPB1 in roughly 450. Five DR-DQ haplotypes were handled as single units for association and clustering because linkage in the cohort was strong. Across some 400 genotyped donors of the cohort, an average of 235,054 unique TCR beta nucleotide sequences per donor were sequenced, and roughly 18% of those sequences were non-productive.

The research as a whole found: In both the original and validation cohorts, the classifier was reported to diagnose cytomegalovirus status with high specificity and sensitivity. Compared with equally common non-associated chains, HLA-associated TCR beta chains in a later analysis were more clonally expanded and had lower generation probabilities. In a later genetic analysis, fewer N-insertions in productive TCRs were reported among donors in an Asian-associated ancestry cluster than the approximately 670-donor mean. Specific HLA alleles were associated with more than 15,000 TCR beta sequences at a false discovery rate of 0.05 in a later analysis. Because HLA typing was unavailable for some donors at each locus, only the typed subset was used in association tests. When HLA alleles, especially DR and DQ, strongly co-occurred, TCR associations were difficult to assign to individual alleles. A further reported finding was that TCR beta sequences accurately predicted the HLA-A and HLA-B alleles for most subjects in the first cohort. While some public TCRs were present in many individuals, most TCR sequences turned up only very rarely across donors. V-gene and J-gene trimming of TCR beta chains was associated with a missense DCLRE1C variant in a later genetic analysis, and the association was replicated in an independent cohort. Immune exposure information for the cohort was limited to CMV serostatus. The cohort was sequenced for TCR beta chains only, and without alpha or paired-chain data the features that could be detected were limited. Broadly in line with IMGT annotations, most TCR beta V segments showed up in productive rearrangements about 90% or about 30% of the time in an earlier analysis of some 590 of the donors. The 87-base-pair reads could not distinguish some IMGT-functional V segments, including TRBV6-2 and TRBV6-3, so those segments were excluded. Most CMV-associated TCR beta chains appeared to be HLA-restricted in a later analysis, and the HLA associations seemed to be driven largely by CMV exposure. A later analysis found that TCR association rates varied across HLA loci, with DRB1 alleles showing the most associated TCRs and HLA-C alleles the fewest. A cluster of highly shared sequence variants was judged likely to be a technical artifact of the sequencing pipeline. The authors suggested that the approach could potentially be extended to other disease states and immunological phenotypes. In vitro tests confirmed that a few of the cytomegalovirus-associated TCR beta chains recognize cytomegalovirus antigens. In the study, approximately 160 TCR beta chains were listed as associated with cytomegalovirus. The earlier analysis of approximately 540 of the donors excluded roughly 16 rarely observed V segments, including chromosome 9 orphons, because counts were too low. Linkage disequilibrium might explain the correlated functional status among segregating V segments, but an unknown experimental factor could not be excluded. Sequencing depth was assumed to be roughly uniform across donors in the presence/absence analyses, though that assumption may not hold. In a later analysis, several top co-occurrence clusters were reported to appear linked to parvovirus B19, influenza, CMV and Epstein-Barr virus.

Receptor amplification or capture employed the immunoSEQ multiplex PCR assay. For the multiplex PCR, a mixture combining 60 forward primers for TCR Vbeta segments and 13 reverse primers for TCR Jbeta segments was used. The CDR3 region of rearranged TCR beta genes was amplified from genomic DNA by a multiplex PCR assay. The Illumina HiSeq System was used to sequence the amplified TCR beta libraries as 87-base-pair reads. On the study's bioinformatics: In a later analysis, tens of millions of unique TCR beta chains were counted across the 500 to 850 repertoires, and about 9.9 million of these chains were shared by at least two donors. Raw reads were error-corrected and collapsed into unique sequences with a nearest-neighbor algorithm that merged closely related sequences to remove PCR and sequencing errors. V, D and J gene segments were assigned by aligning CDR3 sequences to IMGT reference sequences. For a sequence to be retained, at least a six-nucleotide match to both a V gene segment and a J gene segment was required. A rearrangement was called productive if the CDR3 had no stop codons and remained in frame with V and J, and every other rearrangement was called non-productive. Following IMGT convention, CDR3 was defined as the stretch from the second conserved V-encoded cysteine to the conserved J-encoded phenylalanine. The earlier analysis of 500 to 750 of the donors excluded any sequence lacking an unambiguous match to a single V gene segment. In an earlier analysis of approximately 560 of the donors, a V segment was called functional when productive rearrangements were above 56.7%, and segregating when the standard deviation between donors exceeded 5%. A statistical classification framework was built to diagnose cytomegalovirus status from the catalog of TCR beta chain sequences. In a later analysis, V and J genes were assigned by comparing TCR nucleotide sequences against IMGT/GENE-DB human TR gene sequences. In a later analysis, CDR3 sequences and most-parsimonious VDJ recombination scenarios were assigned using the TCRdist pipeline. In a later analysis, each TCR beta chain was defined by its CDR3 amino acid sequence together with its V-gene family, and reads lacking a unique V-gene family were excluded. A later analysis removed several hundred highly shared, low-generation-probability nucleotide sequences to deal with suspected cross-contamination and a sequencing artifact. In a later analysis, a clonal expansion index for each public chain was calculated from normalized within-repertoire ranks of inferred template counts. In a later analysis, generation probabilities were computed with a VDJ recombination model fitted to out-of-frame rearrangements, and the resulting probabilities were checked against IGoR. In a later analysis, TCR-TCR, TCR-HLA and TCR-CMV co-occurrence was scored with hypergeometric tests, and a repertoire-size bias correction was applied to TCR pairs. To estimate false discovery rates, a later analysis permuted the HLA or CMV assignments 20 times. In a later analysis, co-occurring TCRs were grouped with DBSCAN, and TCRdist sequence similarity was added when clustering was performed within HLA-allele-positive subsets. Co-occurrence clustering excluded repertoires with fewer than 30,000 or more than 120,000 public chains, plus five with anomalous nucleotide sharing. The immuneACCESS repertoire file appears here via TCRdb, limited to in-frame rearrangements. These files lack a portion of the clones; in checked studies, under half of the deficit traces to unresolved V genes, and the cause of the others is not known. V and J calls and clone size are as listed in that table; D and trimming were resolved from the DNA. The sample table shows 150,000 to 200,000 clones, and around four fifths are seen once. The ten largest clonotypes hold about 9.7% of the sample.

For this clone: Its antigen remains unidentified. Per-nucleotide qualities are absent, and no much larger clonotype sits a single base away.

The CDR1 and CDR2 encoded by the germline V gene are MDHEN and SYDVKM. The CDR3 sequence holds 18 residues, the cysteine and phenylalanine included. Only the CDR3 DNA is retained, 54 bases long and in frame from the first base. From V the trimming removes 2 bases and from J it removes 6 bases, while the gene matches leave 11 bases of the junction unaccounted for. The cohort comprised under 700 healthy bone marrow donors. All cohort members were sampled while nominally healthy, although unrecorded immune exposures were likely present. The donor was CMV seropositive and was included in the group of 250 to 350 seropositive cohort members. Each donor provided a peripheral blood sample, and peripheral blood mononuclear cells were used for TCR beta sequencing. Genomic DNA extraction from the blood cell samples was performed with the Qiagen DNeasy Blood Extraction Kit.

The sequence came from a man aged 18 to 30 in good health and CMV-seropositive. Source material: PBMCs. The V and J segments used are TRBV28 and TRBJ2-1; 12 bases in the junction line up with TRBD2. The CDR3 protein is CASSLPGAGLAGSNEQFF. The DNA sequence is as follows: TGTGCCAGCAGTTTACCGGGGGCAGGACTAGCGGGAAGCAATGAGCAGTTCTTC.